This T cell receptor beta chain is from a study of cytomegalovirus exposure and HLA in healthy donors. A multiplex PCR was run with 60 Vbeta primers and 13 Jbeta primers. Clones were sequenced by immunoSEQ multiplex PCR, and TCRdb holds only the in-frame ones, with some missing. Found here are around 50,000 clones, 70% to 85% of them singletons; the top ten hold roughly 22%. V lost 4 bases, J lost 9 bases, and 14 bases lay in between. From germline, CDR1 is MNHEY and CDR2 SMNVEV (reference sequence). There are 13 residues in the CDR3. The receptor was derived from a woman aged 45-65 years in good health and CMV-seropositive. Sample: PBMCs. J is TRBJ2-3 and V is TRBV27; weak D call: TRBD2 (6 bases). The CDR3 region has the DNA TGTGCCAGCAGTTCTGGGGGACTTCTAACGCAGTATTTT. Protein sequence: CASSSGGLLTQYF.